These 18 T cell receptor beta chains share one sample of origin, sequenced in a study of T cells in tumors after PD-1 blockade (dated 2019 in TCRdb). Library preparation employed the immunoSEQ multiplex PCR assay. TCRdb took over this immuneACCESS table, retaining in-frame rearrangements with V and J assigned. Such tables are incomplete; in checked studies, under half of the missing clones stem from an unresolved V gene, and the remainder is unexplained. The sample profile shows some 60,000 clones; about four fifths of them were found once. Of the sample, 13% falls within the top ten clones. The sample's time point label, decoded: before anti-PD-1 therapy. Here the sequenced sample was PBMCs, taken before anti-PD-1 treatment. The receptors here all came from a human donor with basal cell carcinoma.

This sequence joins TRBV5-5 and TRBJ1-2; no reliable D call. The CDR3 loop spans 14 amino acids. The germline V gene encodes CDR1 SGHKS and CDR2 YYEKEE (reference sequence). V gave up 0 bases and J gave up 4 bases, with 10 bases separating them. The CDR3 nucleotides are TGTGCCAGCAGCTTGGAGCCGGGATCCTATGGCTACACCTTC. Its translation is CASSLEPGSYGYTF.

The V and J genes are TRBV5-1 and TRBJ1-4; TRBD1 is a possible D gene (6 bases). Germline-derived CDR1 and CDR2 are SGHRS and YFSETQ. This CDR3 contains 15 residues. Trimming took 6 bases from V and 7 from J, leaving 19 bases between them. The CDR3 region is CASTRGATGAEKLFF. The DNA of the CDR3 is TGCGCCAGCACCCGGGGGGCGACGGGGGCTGAAAAACTGTTTTTT.

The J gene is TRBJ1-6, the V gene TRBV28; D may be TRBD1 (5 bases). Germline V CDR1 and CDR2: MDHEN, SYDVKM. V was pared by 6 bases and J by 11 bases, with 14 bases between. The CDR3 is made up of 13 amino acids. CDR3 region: CASRPAQGPPLHF. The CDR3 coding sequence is TGTGCCAGCAGGCCGGCGCAGGGTCCACCCCTCCACTTT.

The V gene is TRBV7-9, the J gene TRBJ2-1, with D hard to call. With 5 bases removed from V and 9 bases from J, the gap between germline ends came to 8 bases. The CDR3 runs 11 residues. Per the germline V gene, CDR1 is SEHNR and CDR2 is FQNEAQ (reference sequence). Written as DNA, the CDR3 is TGTGCCAGCAGCCCTCGGTTTGAGCAGTTCTTC. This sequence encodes CASSPRFEQFF.

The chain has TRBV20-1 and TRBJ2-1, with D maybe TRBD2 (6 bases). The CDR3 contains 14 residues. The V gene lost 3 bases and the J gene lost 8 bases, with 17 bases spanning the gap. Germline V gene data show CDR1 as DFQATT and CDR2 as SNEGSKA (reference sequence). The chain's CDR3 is CSASLAGSDHEQFF. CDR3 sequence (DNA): TGCAGTGCTAGTTTGGCGGGGTCGGATCATGAGCAGTTCTTC.

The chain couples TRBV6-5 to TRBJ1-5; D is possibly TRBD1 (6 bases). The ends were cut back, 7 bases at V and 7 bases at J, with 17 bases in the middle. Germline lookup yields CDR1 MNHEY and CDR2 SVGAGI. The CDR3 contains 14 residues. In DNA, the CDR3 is TGTGCCAGCACCTGCGCAGAGGGGGACCAGCCCCAGCATTTT. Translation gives CASTCAEGDQPQHF.

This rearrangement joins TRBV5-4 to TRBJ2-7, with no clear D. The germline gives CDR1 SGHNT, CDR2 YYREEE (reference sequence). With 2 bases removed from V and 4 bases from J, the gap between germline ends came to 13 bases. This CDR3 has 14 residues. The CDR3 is CASSFARPPYEQYF. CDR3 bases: TGTGCCAGCAGCTTCGCCAGGCCCCCTTACGAGCAGTACTTC.

The CDR3 DNA reads as TGTGCCAGCAGGGACAGGGGGCTTAGCAATCAGCCCCAGCATTTT. Translated: CASRDRGLSNQPQHF. The chain uses TRBV6-5 and TRBJ1-5; TRBD1 matches at 11 bases. V lost 6 bases and J lost 0; bases outside the gene matches: 1. The CDR3 is 15 amino acids. Germline CDR1 and CDR2: MNHEY and SVGAGI.

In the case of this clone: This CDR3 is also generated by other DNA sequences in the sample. This CDR3 reads CASSQGGSGYTF. CDR3 coding DNA: TGTGCCAGCAGCCAAGGTGGGAGTGGCTACACCTTC. The chain has TRBV14 and TRBJ1-2; D unresolved. Per germline, CDR1 SGHDN and CDR2 FVKESK. The CDR3 runs 12 residues. V was pared by 1 base and J by 7 bases, with 7 bases between.

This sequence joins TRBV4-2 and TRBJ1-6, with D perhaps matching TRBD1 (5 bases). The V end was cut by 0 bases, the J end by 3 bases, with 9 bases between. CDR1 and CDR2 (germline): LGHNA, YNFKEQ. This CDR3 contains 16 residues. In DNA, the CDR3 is TGTGCCAGCAGCCAAGATCTTGGGGGCTATAATTCACCCCTCCACTTT. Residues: CASSQDLGGYNSPLHF.

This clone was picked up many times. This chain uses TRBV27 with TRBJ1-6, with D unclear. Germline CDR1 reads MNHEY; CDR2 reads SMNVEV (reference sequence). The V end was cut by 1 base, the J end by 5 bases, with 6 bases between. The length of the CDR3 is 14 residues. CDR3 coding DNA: TGTGCCAGCAGTTTATGGTCCGATAATTCACCCCTCCACTTT. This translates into CASSLWSDNSPLHF.

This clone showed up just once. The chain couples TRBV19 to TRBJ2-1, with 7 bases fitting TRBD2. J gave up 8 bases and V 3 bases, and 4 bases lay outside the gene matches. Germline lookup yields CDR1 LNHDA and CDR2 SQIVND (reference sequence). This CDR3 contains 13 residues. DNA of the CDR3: TGTGCCAGTAGTATTCAGCGGGGCCATGAGCAGTTCTTC. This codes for CASSIQRGHEQFF.

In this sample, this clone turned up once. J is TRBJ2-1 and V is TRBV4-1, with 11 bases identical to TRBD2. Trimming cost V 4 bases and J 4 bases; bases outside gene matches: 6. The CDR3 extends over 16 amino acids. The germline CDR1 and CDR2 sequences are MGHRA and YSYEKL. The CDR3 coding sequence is TGCGCCAGCAGCCTCCTCGGACTAGCGGGTTACAATGAGCAGTTCTTC. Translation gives CASSLLGLAGYNEQFF.

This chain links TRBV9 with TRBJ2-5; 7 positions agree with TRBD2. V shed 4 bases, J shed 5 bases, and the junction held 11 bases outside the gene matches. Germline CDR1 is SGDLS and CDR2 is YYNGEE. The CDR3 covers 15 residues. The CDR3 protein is CASSLGGDPWETQYF. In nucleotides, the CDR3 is TGTGCCAGCAGCTTGGGGGGGGATCCCTGGGAGACCCAGTACTTC.

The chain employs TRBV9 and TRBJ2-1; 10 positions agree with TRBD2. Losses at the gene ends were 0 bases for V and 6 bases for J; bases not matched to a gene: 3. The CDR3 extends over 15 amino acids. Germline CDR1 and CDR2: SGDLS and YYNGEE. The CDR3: CASSVGASGGNEQFF. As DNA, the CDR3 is TGTGCCAGCAGCGTAGGTGCTAGCGGGGGCAATGAGCAGTTCTTC.

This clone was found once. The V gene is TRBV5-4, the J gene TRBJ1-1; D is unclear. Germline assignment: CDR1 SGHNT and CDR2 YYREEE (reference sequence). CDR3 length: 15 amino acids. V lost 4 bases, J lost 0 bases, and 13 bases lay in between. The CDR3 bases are TGTGCCAGCAGCACTGGCGGGGTGGTGAACACTGAAGCTTTCTTT. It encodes CASSTGGVVNTEAFF. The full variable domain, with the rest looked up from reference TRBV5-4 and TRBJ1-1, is ETGVTQSPTHLIKTRGQQVTLRCSSQSGHNTVSWYQQALGQGPQFIFQYYREEENGRGNFPPRFSGLQFPNYSSELNVNALELDDSALYLCASSTGGVVNTEAFFGQGTRLTVV.

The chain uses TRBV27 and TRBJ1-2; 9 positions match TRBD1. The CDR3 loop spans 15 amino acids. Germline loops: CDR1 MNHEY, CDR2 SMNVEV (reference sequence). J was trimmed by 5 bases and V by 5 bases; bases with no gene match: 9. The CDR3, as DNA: TGTGCCAGCAGTCTTATGCCGGACAGGGGATATGGCTACACCTTC. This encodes CASSLMPDRGYGYTF.

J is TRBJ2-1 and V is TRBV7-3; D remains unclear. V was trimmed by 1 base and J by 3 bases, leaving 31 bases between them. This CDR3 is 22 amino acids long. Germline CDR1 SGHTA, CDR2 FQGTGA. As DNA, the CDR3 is TGTGCCAGCAGCTTAAAAGCCCCCCTGACGAGTCTGATGGCGGACGACTACAATGAGCAGTTCTTC. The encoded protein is CASSLKAPLTSLMADDYNEQFF.